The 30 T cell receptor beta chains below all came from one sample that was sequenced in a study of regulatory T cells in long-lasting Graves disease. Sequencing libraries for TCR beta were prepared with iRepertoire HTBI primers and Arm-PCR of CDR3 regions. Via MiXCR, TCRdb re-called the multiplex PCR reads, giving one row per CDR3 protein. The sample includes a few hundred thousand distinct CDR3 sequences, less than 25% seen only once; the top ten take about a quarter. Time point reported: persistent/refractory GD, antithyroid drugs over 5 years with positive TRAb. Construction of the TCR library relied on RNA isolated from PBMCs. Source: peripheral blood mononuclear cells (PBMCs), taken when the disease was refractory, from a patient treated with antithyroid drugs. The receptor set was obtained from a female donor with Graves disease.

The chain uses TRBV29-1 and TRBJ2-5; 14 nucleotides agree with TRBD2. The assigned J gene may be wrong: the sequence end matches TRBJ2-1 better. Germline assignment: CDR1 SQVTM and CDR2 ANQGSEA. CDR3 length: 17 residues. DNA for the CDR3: TGCAGCGTTTTCACATTCAGACTAGCGGGAGGGTACAATGAGCAGTTCTTC. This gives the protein CSVFTFRLAGGYNEQFF.

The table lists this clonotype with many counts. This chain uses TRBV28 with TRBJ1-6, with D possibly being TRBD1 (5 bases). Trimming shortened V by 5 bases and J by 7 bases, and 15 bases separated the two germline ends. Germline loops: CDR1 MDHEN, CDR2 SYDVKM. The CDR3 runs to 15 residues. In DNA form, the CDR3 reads TGTGCCAGCAGTGGCGGAGGGGCCTCAAATTCACCCCTCCACTTT. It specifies CASSGGGASNSPLHF.

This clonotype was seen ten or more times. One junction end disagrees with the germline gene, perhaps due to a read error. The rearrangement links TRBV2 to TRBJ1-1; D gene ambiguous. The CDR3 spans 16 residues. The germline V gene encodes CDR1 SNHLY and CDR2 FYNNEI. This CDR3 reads CASSEDADEGDTEAFF. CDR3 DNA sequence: TGTGCCAGCAGCGAAGATGCGGACGAGGGAGACACTGAAGCTTTCTTT.

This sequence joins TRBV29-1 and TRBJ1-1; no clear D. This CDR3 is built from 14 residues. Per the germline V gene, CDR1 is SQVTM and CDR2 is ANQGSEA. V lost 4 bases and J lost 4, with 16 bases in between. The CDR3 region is CSVGPRGRSTEAFF. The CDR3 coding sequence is TGCAGCGTTGGCCCAAGAGGCAGGAGCACTGAAGCTTTCTTT.

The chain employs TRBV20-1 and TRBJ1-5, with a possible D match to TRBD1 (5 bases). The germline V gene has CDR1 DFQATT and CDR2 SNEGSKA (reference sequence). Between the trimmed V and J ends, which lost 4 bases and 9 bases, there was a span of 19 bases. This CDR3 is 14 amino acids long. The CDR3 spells CSAMLQDRSRPQHF. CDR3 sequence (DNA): TGCAGTGCTATGTTACAGGACCGAAGTCGGCCCCAGCATTTT.

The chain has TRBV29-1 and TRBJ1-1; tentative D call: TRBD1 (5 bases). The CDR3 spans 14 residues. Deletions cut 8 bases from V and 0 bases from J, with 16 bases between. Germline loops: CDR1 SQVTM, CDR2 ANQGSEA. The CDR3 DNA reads TGCAGCATTCAGGGAGGGCGTTTGAACACTGAAGCTTTCTTT. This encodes CSIQGGRLNTEAFF.

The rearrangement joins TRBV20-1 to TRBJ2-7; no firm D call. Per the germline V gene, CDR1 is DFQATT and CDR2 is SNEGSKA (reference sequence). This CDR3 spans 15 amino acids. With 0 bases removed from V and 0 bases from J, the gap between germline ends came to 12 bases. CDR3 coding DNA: TGCAGTGCTAGAGATCCGGGCAGGCTCTCCTACGAGCAGTACTTC. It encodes CSARDPGRLSYEQYF.

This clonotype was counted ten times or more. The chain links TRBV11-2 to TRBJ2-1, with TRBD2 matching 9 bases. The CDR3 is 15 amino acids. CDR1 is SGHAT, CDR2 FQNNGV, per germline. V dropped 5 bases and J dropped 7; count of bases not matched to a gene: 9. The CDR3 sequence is CASSVRLAAKNEQFF. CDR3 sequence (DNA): TGTGCCAGCAGCGTAAGACTAGCGGCGAAGAATGAGCAGTTCTTC.

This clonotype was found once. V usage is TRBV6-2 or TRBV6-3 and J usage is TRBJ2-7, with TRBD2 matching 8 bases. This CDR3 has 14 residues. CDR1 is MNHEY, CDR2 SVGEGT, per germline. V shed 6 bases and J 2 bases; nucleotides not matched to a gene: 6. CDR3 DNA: TGTGCCAGCAGCCAAAGCGGGAGCCCCTACGAGCAGTACTTC. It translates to CASSQSGSPYEQYF.

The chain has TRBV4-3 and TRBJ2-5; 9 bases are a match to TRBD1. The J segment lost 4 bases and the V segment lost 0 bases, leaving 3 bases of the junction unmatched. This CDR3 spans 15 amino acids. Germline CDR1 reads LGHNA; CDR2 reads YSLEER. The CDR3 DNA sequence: TGCGCCAGCAGCCAAGATACAGGGGGCGTAGAGACCCAGTACTTC. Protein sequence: CASSQDTGGVETQYF.

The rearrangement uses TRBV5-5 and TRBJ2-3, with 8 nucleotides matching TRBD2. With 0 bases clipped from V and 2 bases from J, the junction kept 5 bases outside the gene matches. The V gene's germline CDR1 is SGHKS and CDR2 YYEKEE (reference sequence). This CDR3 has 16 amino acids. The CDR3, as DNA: TGTGCCAGCAGCTTGGCGTCTAGCGGGTACACAGATACGCAGTATTTT. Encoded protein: CASSLASSGYTDTQYF.

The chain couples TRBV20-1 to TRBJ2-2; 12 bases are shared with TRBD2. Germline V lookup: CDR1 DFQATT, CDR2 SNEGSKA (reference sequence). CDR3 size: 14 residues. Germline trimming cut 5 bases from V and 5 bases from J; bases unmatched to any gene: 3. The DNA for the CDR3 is TGCAGTGCTGATGGACTAGCGGGGACCGGGGAGCTGTTTTTT. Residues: CSADGLAGTGELFF.

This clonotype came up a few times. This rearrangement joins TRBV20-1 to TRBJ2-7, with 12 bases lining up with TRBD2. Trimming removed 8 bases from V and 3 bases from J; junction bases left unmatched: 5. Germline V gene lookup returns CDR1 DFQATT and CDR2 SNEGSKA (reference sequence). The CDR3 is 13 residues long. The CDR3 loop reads CSSRLAGVYEQYF. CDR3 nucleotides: TGCAGTTCCCGACTAGCGGGGGTCTACGAGCAGTACTTC.

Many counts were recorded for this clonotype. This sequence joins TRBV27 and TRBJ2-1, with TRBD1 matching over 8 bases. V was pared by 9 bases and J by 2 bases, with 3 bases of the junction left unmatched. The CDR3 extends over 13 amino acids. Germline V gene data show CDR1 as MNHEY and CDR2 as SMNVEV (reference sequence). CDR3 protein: CASRQGPYNEQFF. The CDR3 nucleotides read TGTGCCAGTAGACAGGGGCCCTACAATGAGCAGTTCTTC.

This chain's CDR3 is CASSPPWGGYTF. CDR3 DNA: TGTGCCAGCAGCCCCCCCTGGGGTGGCTACACCTTC. V usage is TRBV7-2 and J usage is TRBJ1-2; D is unresolved. The CDR3 sequence is 12 residues long. Germline V gene sequence: CDR1 SGHTA, CDR2 FQGNSA. V was trimmed by 5 bases and J by 7 bases, leaving 11 bases between them. Full variable domain (rest looked up from reference TRBV7-2 and TRBJ1-2): GAGVSQSPSNKVTEKGKDVELRCDPISGHTALYWYRQSLGQGLEFLIYFQGNSAPDKSGLPSDRFSAERTGGSVSTLTIQRTQQEDSAVYLCASSPPWGGYTFGSGTRLTVV.

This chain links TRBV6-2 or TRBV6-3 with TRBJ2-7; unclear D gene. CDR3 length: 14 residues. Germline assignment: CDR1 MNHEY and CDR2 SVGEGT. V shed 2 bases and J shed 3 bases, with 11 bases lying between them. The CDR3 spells CASSYGHLSYEQYF. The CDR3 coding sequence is TGTGCCAGCAGTTACGGGCACTTGAGCTACGAGCAGTACTTC.

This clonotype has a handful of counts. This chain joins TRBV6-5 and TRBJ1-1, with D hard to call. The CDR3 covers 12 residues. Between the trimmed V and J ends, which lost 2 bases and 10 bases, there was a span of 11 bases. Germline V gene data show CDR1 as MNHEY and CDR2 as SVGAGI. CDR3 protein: CASSYPPKPAFF. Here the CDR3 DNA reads TGTGCCAGCAGTTACCCCCCCAAGCCAGCTTTCTTT.

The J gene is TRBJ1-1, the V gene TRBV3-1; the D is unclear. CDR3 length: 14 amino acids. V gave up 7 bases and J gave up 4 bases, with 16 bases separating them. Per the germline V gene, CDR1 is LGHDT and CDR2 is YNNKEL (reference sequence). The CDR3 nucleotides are TGTGCCAGCACCCCGTCCCTTACTCCCACTGAAGCTTTCTTT. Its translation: CASTPSLTPTEAFF.

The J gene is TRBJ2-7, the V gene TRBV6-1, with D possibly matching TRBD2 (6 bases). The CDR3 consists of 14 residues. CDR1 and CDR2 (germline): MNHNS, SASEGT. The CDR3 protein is CAVQEGQKSYEQYF. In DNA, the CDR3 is TGTGCGGTCCAGGAGGGCCAGAAGTCCTACGAGCAGTACTTC.

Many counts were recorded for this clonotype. The CDR3 DNA follows: TGTGCCAGCAGCCAGGGTTTCAATCAGCCCCAGCATTTT. Protein product: CASSQGFNQPQHF. The chain joins TRBV28 to TRBJ1-5, with D tentatively TRBD1 (5 bases). Trimming pared 6 bases from V and 3 bases from J, leaving 9 bases between. The CDR3 is 13 amino acids. Germline V gene sequence: CDR1 MDHEN, CDR2 SYDVKM.

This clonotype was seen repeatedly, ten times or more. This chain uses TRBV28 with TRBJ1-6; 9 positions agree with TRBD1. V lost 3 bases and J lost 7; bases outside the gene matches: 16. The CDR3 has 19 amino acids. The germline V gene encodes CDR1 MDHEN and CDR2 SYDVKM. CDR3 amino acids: CASSFSRDRVDGANSPLHF. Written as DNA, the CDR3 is TGTGCCAGCAGTTTTTCTCGGGACAGGGTCGATGGCGCAAATTCACCCCTCCACTTT.

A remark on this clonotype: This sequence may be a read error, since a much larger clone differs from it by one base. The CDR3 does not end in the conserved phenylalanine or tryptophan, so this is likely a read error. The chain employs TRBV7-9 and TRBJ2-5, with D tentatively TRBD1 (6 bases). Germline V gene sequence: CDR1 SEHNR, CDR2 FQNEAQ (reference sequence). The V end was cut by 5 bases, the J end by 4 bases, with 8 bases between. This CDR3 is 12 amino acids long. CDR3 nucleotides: TGTGCCAGCAGCATGACAGGAGAGACCCAGTACCTC. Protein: CASSMTGETQYL.

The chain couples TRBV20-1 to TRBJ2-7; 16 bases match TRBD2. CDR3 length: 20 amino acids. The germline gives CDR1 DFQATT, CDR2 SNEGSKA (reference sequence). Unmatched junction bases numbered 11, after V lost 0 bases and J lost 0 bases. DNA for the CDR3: TGCAGTGCTAGAGATATTCCCGGGACTAGCGGGAGGGGAAGCTCCTACGAGCAGTACTTC. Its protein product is CSARDIPGTSGRGSSYEQYF.

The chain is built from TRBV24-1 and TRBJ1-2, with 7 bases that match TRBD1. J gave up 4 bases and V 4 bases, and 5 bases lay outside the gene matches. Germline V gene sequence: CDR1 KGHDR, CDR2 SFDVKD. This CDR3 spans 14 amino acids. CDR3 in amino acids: CATSDPGQPYGYTF. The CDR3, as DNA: TGTGCCACCAGTGACCCGGGACAGCCCTATGGCTACACCTTC.

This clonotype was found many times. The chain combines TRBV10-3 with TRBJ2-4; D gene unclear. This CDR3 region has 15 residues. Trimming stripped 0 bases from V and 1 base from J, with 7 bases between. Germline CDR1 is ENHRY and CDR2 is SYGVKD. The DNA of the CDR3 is TGTGCCATCAGTGAGTCGCAACATGCCAAAAACATTCAGTACTTC. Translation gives CAISESQHAKNIQYF.

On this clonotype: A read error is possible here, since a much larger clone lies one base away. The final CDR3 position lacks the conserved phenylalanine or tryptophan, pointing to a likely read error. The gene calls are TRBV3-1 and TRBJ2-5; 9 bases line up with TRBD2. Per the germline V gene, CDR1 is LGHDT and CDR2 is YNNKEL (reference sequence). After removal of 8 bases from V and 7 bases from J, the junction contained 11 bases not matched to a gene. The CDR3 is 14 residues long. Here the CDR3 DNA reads TGTGCCAGCGAGCGGGAGGCTCCACGGGGGACCCAGTACCTC. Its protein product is CASEREAPRGTQYL.

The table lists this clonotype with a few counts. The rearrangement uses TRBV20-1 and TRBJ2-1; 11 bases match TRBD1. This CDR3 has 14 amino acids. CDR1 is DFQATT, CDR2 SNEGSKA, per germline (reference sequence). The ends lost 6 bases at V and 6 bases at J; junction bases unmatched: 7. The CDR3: CSAHLDRGLNEQFF. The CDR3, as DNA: TGCAGTGCCCACTTGGACAGGGGGCTCAATGAGCAGTTCTTC.

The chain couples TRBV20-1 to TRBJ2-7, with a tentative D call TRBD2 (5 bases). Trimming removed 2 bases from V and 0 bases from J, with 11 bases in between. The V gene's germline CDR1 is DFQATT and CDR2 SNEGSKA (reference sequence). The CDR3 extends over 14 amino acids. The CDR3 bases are TGCAGTGCTAGAAAGGACGGGATCTCCTACGAGCAGTACTTC. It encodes CSARKDGISYEQYF.

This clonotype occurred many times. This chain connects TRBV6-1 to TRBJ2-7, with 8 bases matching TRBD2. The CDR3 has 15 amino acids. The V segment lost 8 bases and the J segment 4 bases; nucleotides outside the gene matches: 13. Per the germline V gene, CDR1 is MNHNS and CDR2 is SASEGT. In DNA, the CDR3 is TGTGCCAGCGACGACCCCGCGGGAGGAGTATACGAGCAGTACTTC. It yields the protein CASDDPAGGVYEQYF.

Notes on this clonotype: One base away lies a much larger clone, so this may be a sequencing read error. CDR3 sequence (DNA): TGTGCCAGCACGGCAGCCGGTTTTGTGCCCCAGCGTTTT. As protein: CASTAAGFVPQRF. The V and J genes are TRBV28 and TRBJ1-5; D not certain. Germline V gene data show CDR1 as MDHEN and CDR2 as SYDVKM. The CDR3 extends over 13 amino acids.